The 28 T cell receptor beta chains in this list originate from one sample, sequenced in a study of T cell repertoires in cytomegalovirus infection. TCRdb ran MiXCR on the reads and lists one entry per CDR3 protein. The repertoire holds about 27,000 distinct CDR3 sequences, with roughly a fifth as singletons. No antigen has been assigned to these receptors. Sequences were derived from CD8+ T cells from cultured PBMCs, sampled from culture after CMV antigen stimulation. The receptors shown here come from a human donor in good health (CMV status not recorded). Some clones in this sample may be carry-over from other donors' samples.

This clonotype was counted many times. V is TRBV6-1 and J is TRBJ2-1, with 7 bases aligning to TRBD2. This CDR3 is 12 amino acids long. Unmatched junction bases numbered 4, after V lost 0 bases and J lost 14 bases. Germline CDR1 and CDR2: MNHNS and SASEGT. The chain's CDR3 is CASSEAGGREFF. In DNA form, the CDR3 reads TGTGCCAGCAGTGAAGCGGGAGGGAGAGAGTTCTTC.

This clonotype came up a few times. This sequence joins TRBV15 and TRBJ1-2; D call uncertain. V lost 0 bases to trimming and J lost 7 bases, with 12 bases between them. The CDR3 is made up of 14 amino acids. Germline V gene sequence: CDR1 LNHNV, CDR2 YYDKDF (reference sequence). The CDR3 region has the DNA TGTGCCACCAGCAGAGATGGAGCCCGGCCTGGCTACACCTTC. Protein sequence: CATSRDGARPGYTF.

The rearrangement uses TRBV20-1 and TRBJ1-2, with D perhaps matching TRBD1 (5 bases). Germline V gene data show CDR1 as DFQATT and CDR2 as SNEGSKA (reference sequence). This CDR3 comprises 12 residues. V lost 6 bases to trimming and J lost 2 bases, with 10 bases between them. The CDR3 DNA reads as TGCAGTGCGCGGACACTAAACTATGGCTACACCTTC. This codes for CSARTLNYGYTF.

Only a few counts were recorded for this clonotype. The chain employs TRBV7-2 and TRBJ2-7, with TRBD2 matching over 8 bases. The ends lost 5 bases at V and 3 bases at J; junction bases unmatched: 9. This CDR3 comprises 15 residues. Per germline, CDR1 SGHTA and CDR2 FQGNSA. In DNA form, the CDR3 reads TGTGCCAGCAGCCCCCTTTCGGGAGGGATCTACGAGCAGTACTTC. It specifies CASSPLSGGIYEQYF.

J is TRBJ2-1 and V is TRBV7-2, with 7 bases lining up with TRBD2. The CDR3 totals 14 residues. Germline CDR1 SGHTA, CDR2 FQGNSA. Trimming took 7 bases from V and 3 from J; bases not matched to a gene: 6. CDR3 in DNA: TGTGCCAGCACGGACGGGGACTACTACAATGAGCAGTTCTTC. Protein product: CASTDGDYYNEQFF. The full variable domain, with the rest looked up from reference TRBV7-2 and TRBJ2-1, is GAGVSQSPSNKVTEKGKDVELRCDPISGHTALYWYRQSLGQGLEFLIYFQGNSAPDKSGLPSDRFSAERTGGSVSTLTIQRTQQEDSAVYLCASTDGDYYNEQFFGPGTRLTVL.

This clonotype has only a few counts. The chain has TRBV6-6 and TRBJ2-7; TRBD1 might be the D (5 bases). Germline V gene lookup returns CDR1 MNHNY and CDR2 SVGAGI (reference sequence). Trimming stripped 0 bases from V and 4 bases from J, with 7 bases between. The CDR3 has 13 amino acids. CDR3 nucleotide sequence: TGTGCCAGCAGTTACTCGACAGTATACGAGCAGTACTTC. Residues: CASSYSTVYEQYF.

This clonotype has more than one count but fewer than ten. The chain couples TRBV13 to TRBJ2-1; 11 bases agree with TRBD2. The CDR3 sequence is 18 residues long. The junction had 11 bases not matched to a gene; V was cut back by 1 base and J by 6 bases. The V gene's germline CDR1 is PRHDT and CDR2 FYEKMQ (reference sequence). DNA of the CDR3: TGTGCCAGCAGCTTAGTAGGAGGGGGACTAGCGGACTTCAATGAGCAGTTCTTC. As protein: CASSLVGGGLADFNEQFF.

The chain joins TRBV7-2 to TRBJ2-1; D unclear. V was shortened by 3 bases and J by 4 bases, with 7 bases between the two germline ends. The CDR3 consists of 13 residues. Germline CDR1 reads SGHTA; CDR2 reads FQGNSA. The CDR3 region has the DNA TGTGCCAGCAGCTTGTACCTATACAATGAGCAGTTCTTC. This gives the protein CASSLYLYNEQFF.

This clonotype was counted a few times. The chain employs TRBV6-2 or TRBV6-3 and TRBJ2-1; 8 bases map to TRBD1. The CDR3 has 15 amino acids. Germline trimming cut 5 bases from V and 10 bases from J; bases unmatched to any gene: 13. CDR1 is MNHEY, CDR2 SVGEGT, per germline. CDR3 coding DNA: TGTGCCAGCAGTACAGACAGGGGCCCCTCCCTGGAGCAGTTCTTC. As protein: CASSTDRGPSLEQFF.

The chain links TRBV27 to TRBJ2-5; TRBD2 aligns across 8 bases. The CDR3 has 15 residues. Trimming cost V 1 base and J 4 bases; bases outside gene matches: 5. Germline CDR1 reads MNHEY; CDR2 reads SMNVEV (reference sequence). The CDR3: CASSLYGTRGETQYF. The CDR3 nucleotides read TGTGCCAGCAGTTTATACGGGACTAGGGGAGAGACCCAGTACTTC.

This clonotype was observed a handful of times. This chain uses TRBV7-8 with TRBJ2-5; 8 bases align to TRBD1. The CDR3 extends over 18 amino acids. The germline CDR1 and CDR2 sequences are SGHVS and FQNEAQ. Losses at the gene ends were 5 bases for V and 5 bases for J; bases not matched to a gene: 19. CDR3 in DNA: TGTGCCAGCAGCCCCAGCACAAATCGGTACAGGGGGTTTGAGACCCAGTACTTC. This encodes CASSPSTNRYRGFETQYF.

This clonotype was seen many times. The chain couples TRBV7-2 to TRBJ2-1, with D possibly matching TRBD2 (6 bases). This CDR3 has 15 amino acids. Germline CDR1 and CDR2: SGHTA and FQGNSA. V was trimmed by 2 bases and J by 9 bases, leaving 17 bases between them. CDR3 nucleotides: TGTGCCAGCAGCTTATCGGGGACTCCTTTAACTGAGCAGTTCTTC. This codes for CASSLSGTPLTEQFF.

V and J are TRBV6-2 or TRBV6-3 and TRBJ2-4, with D hard to call. CDR1 is MNHEY, CDR2 SVGEGT, per germline. This CDR3 region has 11 residues. V dropped 2 bases and J dropped 4 bases, with 0 bases sitting between them. Written as DNA, the CDR3 is TGTGCCAGCAGTTACAAAAACATTCAGTACTTC. Translated: CASSYKNIQYF.

In its sample, this clonotype was seen a few times. The V call is TRBV11-2, the J call TRBJ2-7; D is perhaps TRBD1 (5 bases). V lost 3 bases and J 6 bases, leaving 15 bases between the germline ends. CDR3 length: 14 residues. CDR1 and CDR2 from the germline V gene are SGHAT and FQNNGV. The DNA of the CDR3 is TGTGCCAGCAGCTTTCCCTCCCAGACAGCCGAGCAGTACTTC. It codes for CASSFPSQTAEQYF.

This clonotype was seen at least ten times. The chain joins TRBV7-8 to TRBJ2-4; 9 bases are shared with TRBD1. Trimming cost V 4 bases and J 0 bases; bases outside gene matches: 4. The germline CDR1 and CDR2 sequences are SGHVS and FQNEAQ. The length of the CDR3 is 16 residues. CDR3 sequence: CASSSDRGLAKNIQYF. The CDR3 DNA is TGTGCCAGCAGCTCGGACAGGGGTCTAGCCAAAAACATTCAGTACTTC.

This clonotype was seen more than once but under ten times. The rearrangement joins TRBV7-3 to TRBJ2-1, with 10 bases identical to TRBD2. Unmatched junction bases numbered 7, after V lost 1 base and J lost 7 bases. Germline V gives CDR1 SGHTA, CDR2 FQGTGA. The CDR3 is 16 amino acids. The CDR3 sequence is CASSLRSSGGANEQFF. CDR3 coding DNA: TGTGCCAGCAGCTTAAGGTCCAGCGGGGGGGCAAATGAGCAGTTCTTC.

This clonotype was picked up a small number of times. The chain links TRBV20-1 to TRBJ1-1; maybe TRBD1 (6 bases). This CDR3 is built from 14 residues. Deletions cut 2 bases from V and 3 bases from J, with 13 bases between. Germline V gene data show CDR1 as DFQATT and CDR2 as SNEGSKA (reference sequence). The CDR3 region has the DNA TGCAGTGCTAGACCCAACCACAGGGACACTGAAGCTTTCTTT. It encodes CSARPNHRDTEAFF.

This sequence joins TRBV7-9 and TRBJ2-7, with D perhaps TRBD1 (5 bases). The germline V gene encodes CDR1 SEHNR and CDR2 FQNEAQ (reference sequence). Trimming took off 7 bases at V and 2 bases at J, with 15 bases between the two ends. CDR3 length equals 14 residues. The CDR3 region has the DNA TGTGCCAGCACCGCCCAGGGTAACCCCTACGAGCAGTACTTC. It specifies CASTAQGNPYEQYF.

CDR3 nucleotide sequence: TGTGCCAGTAGTATGGCGGGTCGAAACACTGAAGCTTTCTTT. Amino acid sequence: CASSMAGRNTEAFF. The rearrangement uses TRBV19 and TRBJ1-1; no clear D gene. This CDR3 region has 14 residues. With 3 bases removed from V and 2 bases from J, the gap between germline ends came to 10 bases. The germline V gene encodes CDR1 LNHDA and CDR2 SQIVND (reference sequence).

This clonotype was detected many times. V and J are TRBV20-1 and TRBJ2-3, with 10 bases that match TRBD2. The CDR3 contains 14 residues. V gave up 4 bases and J gave up 2 bases; unmatched junction bases: 3. Per the germline V gene, CDR1 is DFQATT and CDR2 is SNEGSKA (reference sequence). CDR3 protein: CSANGLADTDTQYF. Here the CDR3 DNA reads TGCAGTGCTAATGGACTAGCGGACACAGATACGCAGTATTTT.

This chain links TRBV7-6 with TRBJ1-1; D call uncertain. The CDR3 is 12 residues long. V was trimmed by 5 bases and J by 5 bases, leaving 9 bases between them. The germline V gene encodes CDR1 SGHVS and CDR2 FNYEAQ. In DNA form, the CDR3 reads TGTGCCAGCAGCCATCGAGGGACTGAAGCTTTCTTT. Translation: CASSHRGTEAFF.

The rearrangement uses TRBV27 and TRBJ1-4; TRBD1 matches at 8 bases. V gave up 2 bases and J gave up 8 bases; unmatched junction bases: 7. Germline loops: CDR1 MNHEY, CDR2 SMNVEV (reference sequence). The CDR3 loop spans 15 amino acids. The CDR3 loop reads CASSLSRGQREKLFF. The CDR3 DNA follows: TGTGCCAGCAGTTTAAGCAGGGGGCAAAGGGAAAAACTGTTTTTT.

This clonotype has more than one count but fewer than ten. V and J are TRBV4-3 and TRBJ1-2; TRBD1 agrees at 7 bases. The CDR3 totals 15 residues. V shed 0 bases and J 5 bases; nucleotides not matched to a gene: 6. Germline V CDR1 and CDR2: LGHNA, YSLEER. DNA of the CDR3: TGCGCCAGCAGCCAAGAGTGGATACAGGGGTATGGCTACACCTTC. Translating gives CASSQEWIQGYGYTF.

This clonotype was seen many times. V is TRBV7-2 and J is TRBJ2-5, with a weak D call TRBD2 (6 bases). CDR3 length: 16 residues. From germline, CDR1 is SGHTA and CDR2 FQGNSA. The ends were cut back, 5 bases at V and 2 bases at J, with 18 bases in the middle. The CDR3 region is CASSPARVAAQETQYF. CDR3 coding DNA: TGTGCCAGCAGCCCAGCCCGGGTAGCGGCTCAAGAGACCCAGTACTTC.

The chain is built from TRBV4-1 and TRBJ2-3, with 9 bases identical to TRBD2. The CDR3 is 15 residues long. Germline loops: CDR1 MGHRA, CDR2 YSYEKL. V gave up 5 bases and J gave up 2 bases; unmatched junction bases: 5. The CDR3 sequence: CASSTLAGATDTQYF. The CDR3 DNA follows: TGCGCCAGCAGCACTTTAGCGGGGGCCACAGATACGCAGTATTTT.

This clonotype was picked up a small number of times. This chain uses TRBV7-8 with TRBJ1-5, with D hard to call. The V gene lost 0 bases and the J gene lost 6 bases, with 12 bases spanning the gap. The CDR3 covers 15 residues. Germline lookup yields CDR1 SGHVS and CDR2 FQNEAQ. In nucleotides, the CDR3 is TGTGCCAGCAGCTTAGCGCCCCCTGGGAGTCAGCCCCAGCATTTT. This encodes CASSLAPPGSQPQHF.

This clonotype has just a few counts. The genes are TRBV7-2 and TRBJ2-7; no clear D gene. The CDR3 covers 12 residues. The V gene's germline CDR1 is SGHTA and CDR2 FQGNSA. Trimming removed 4 bases at V and 4 bases at J, with 8 bases between. The CDR3 reads CASSSRFYEQYF. As DNA, the CDR3 is TGTGCCAGCAGCTCCAGGTTTTACGAGCAGTACTTC.

V and J are TRBV6-5 and TRBJ2-7; 14 bases fit TRBD2. The germline CDR1 and CDR2 sequences are MNHEY and SVGAGI. J gave up 0 bases and V 0 bases, and 4 bases lay outside the gene matches. This CDR3 is built from 18 residues. The CDR3 sequence: CASSYSGTSGGYSYEQYF. CDR3 bases: TGTGCCAGCAGTTACTCCGGGACTAGCGGGGGTTACTCCTACGAGCAGTACTTC.